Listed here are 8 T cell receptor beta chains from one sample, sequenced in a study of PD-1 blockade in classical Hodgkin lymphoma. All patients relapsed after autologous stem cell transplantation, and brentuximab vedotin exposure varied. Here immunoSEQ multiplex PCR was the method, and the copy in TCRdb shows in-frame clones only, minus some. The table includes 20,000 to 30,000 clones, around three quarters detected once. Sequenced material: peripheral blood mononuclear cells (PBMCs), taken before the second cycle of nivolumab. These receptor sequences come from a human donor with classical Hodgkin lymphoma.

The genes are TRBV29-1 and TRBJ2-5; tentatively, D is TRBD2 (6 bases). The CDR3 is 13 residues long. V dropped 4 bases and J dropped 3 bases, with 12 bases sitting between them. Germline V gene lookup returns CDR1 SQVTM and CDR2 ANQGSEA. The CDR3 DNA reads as TGCAGCGTTGTGGGACTCCAGAAAGAGACCCAGTACTTC. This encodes CSVVGLQKETQYF.

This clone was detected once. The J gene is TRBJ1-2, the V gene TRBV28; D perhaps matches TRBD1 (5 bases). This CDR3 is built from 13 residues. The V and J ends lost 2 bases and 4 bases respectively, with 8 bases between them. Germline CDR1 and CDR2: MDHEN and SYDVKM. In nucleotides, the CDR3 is TGTGCCAGCAGTTTAGCAGGGCCCTATGGCTACACCTTC. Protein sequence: CASSLAGPYGYTF.

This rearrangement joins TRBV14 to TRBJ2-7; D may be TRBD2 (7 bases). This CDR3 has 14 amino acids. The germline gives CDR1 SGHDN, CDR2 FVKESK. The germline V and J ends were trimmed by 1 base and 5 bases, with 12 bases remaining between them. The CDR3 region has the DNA TGTGCCAGCAGCCAAGTTGGGGGGGCCCACGAGCAGTACTTC. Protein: CASSQVGGAHEQYF.

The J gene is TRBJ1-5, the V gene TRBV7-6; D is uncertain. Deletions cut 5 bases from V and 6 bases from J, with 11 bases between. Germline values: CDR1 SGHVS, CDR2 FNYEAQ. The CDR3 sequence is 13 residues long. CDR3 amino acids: CASSTLMGQPQHF. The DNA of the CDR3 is TGTGCCAGCAGCACCCTGATGGGTCAGCCCCAGCATTTT.

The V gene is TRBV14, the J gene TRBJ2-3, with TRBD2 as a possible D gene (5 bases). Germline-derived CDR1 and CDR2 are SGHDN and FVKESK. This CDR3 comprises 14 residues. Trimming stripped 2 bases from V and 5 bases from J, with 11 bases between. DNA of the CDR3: TGTGCCAGCAGCCAACCGACTAATAGAGATACGCAGTATTTT. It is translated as CASSQPTNRDTQYF. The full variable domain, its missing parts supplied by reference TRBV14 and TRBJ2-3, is EAGVTQFPSHSVIEKGQTVTLRCDPISGHDNLYWYRRVMGKEIKFLLHFVKESKQDESGMPNNRFLAERTGGTYSTLKVQPAELEDSGVYFCASSQPTNRDTQYFGPGTRLTVL.

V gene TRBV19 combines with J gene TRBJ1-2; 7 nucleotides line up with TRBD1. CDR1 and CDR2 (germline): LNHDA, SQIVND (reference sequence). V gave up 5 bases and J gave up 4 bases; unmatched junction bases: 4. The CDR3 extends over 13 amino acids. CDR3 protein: CASSRDRGYGYTF. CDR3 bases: TGTGCCAGTAGTCGGGACAGAGGCTATGGCTACACCTTC.

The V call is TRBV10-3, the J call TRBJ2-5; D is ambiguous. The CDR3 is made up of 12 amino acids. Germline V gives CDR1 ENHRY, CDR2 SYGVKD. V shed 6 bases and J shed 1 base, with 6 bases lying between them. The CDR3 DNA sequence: TGTGCCATCAGGGACGTCCAAGAGACCCAGTACTTC. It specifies CAIRDVQETQYF.

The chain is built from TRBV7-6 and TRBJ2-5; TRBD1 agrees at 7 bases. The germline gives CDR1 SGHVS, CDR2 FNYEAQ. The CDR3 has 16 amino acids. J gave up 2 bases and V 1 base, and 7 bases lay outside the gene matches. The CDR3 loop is CASSLEGQRVQETQYF. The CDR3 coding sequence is TGTGCCAGCAGCTTAGAGGGACAGAGAGTTCAAGAGACCCAGTACTTC. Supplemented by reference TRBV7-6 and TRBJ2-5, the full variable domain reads GAGVSQSPRYKVTKRGQDVALRCDPISGHVSLYWYRQALGQGPEFLTYFNYEAQQDKSGLPNDRFSAERPEGSISTLTIQRTEQRDSAMYRCASSLEGQRVQETQYFGPGTRLLVL.